This T cell receptor beta chain appears in the sequencing data of a study of glioma-infiltrating T cells. Study results and caveats: Very few CDR3 sequences were shared between tissue and blood. Non-neoplastic patients had below-expected tissue-blood divergence, while all gliomas exceeded expectation.

In this sample, this clonotype turned up many times. The antigen is unknown. With 5 bases clipped from V and 0 bases from J, the junction kept 11 bases outside the gene matches. Germline V gene data show CDR1 as MNHNS and CDR2 as SASEGT. This CDR3 region has 19 residues. The iRepertoire nested amplicon-rescue multiplex PCR amplified TCR alpha and beta CDR3s from RNA. For one-step reverse transcription and amplification, 100-400 ng of tissue mRNA or PBMC total RNA was used. TCRdb fed the multiplex PCR reads into MiXCR, producing one record per CDR3 protein. This table holds over 70,000 distinct CDR3 sequences, about a quarter found once.

Sample: glioma tissue, nonneoplastic brain tissue, or PBMCs (not recorded which). The TCR was taken from a human donor with low-grade glioma or glioblastoma, undergoing nonglioma brain surgery, or in good health (not recorded which). The rearrangement uses TRBV6-1 and TRBJ2-3; TRBD2 aligns across 13 bases. The CDR3 DNA reads TGTGCCAGCAGTTTTCGGACTAGCGGGGGCCATTCAAGCACAGATACGCAGTATTTT. Translated: CASSFRTSGGHSSTDTQYF.